These 6 T cell receptor beta chains were all obtained from the same sample, sequenced in a study of identical twins. TCRdb fed the 5' RACE reads into MiXCR, producing one record per CDR3 protein. The sample gives 1,800,000 or so distinct CDR3 sequences, around 29% of which show up once; roughly 0.3% is in the top ten. Sequencing was carried out using cord blood. The receptor source for this set is a newborn girl in good health.

The chain uses TRBV25-1 and TRBJ1-2; D may be TRBD1 (6 bases). This CDR3 is 13 amino acids long. Germline values: CDR1 MGHDK, CDR2 SYGVNS. Trimming stripped 4 bases from V and 7 bases from J, with 13 bases between. For the CDR3, the DNA is TGTGCCAGCAGTGGTACAGGGTTGGGTGGCTACACCTTC. Its translation: CASSGTGLGGYTF.

This clonotype has only a few counts. This chain uses TRBV30 with TRBJ2-4; 11 bases map to TRBD2. Germline CDR1 is GTSNPN and CDR2 is SVGIG (reference sequence). V shed 3 bases, J shed 4 bases, and the junction held 2 bases outside the gene matches. This CDR3 contains 14 residues. CDR3: CAWRRLAGKNIQYF. The CDR3 DNA is TGTGCCTGGAGGCGACTAGCGGGGAAAAACATTCAGTACTTC. The whole variable domain, remainder taken from reference TRBV30 and TRBJ2-4, is SQTIHQWPATLVQPVGSPLSLECTVEGTSNPNLYWYRQAAGRGLQLLFYSVGIGQISSEVPQNLSASRPQDRQFILSSKKLLLSDSGFYLCAWRRLAGKNIQYFGAGTRLSVL.

This clonotype was counted only a few times. The genes are TRBV20-1 and TRBJ1-1, with 7 bases that match TRBD1. The CDR3 runs 15 residues. Trimming cost V 2 bases and J 4 bases; bases outside gene matches: 10. Germline CDR1 and CDR2: DFQATT and SNEGSKA (reference sequence). CDR3 nucleotides: TGCAGTGCTAGAAACAGGGGCCTCACCCGCACTGAAGCTTTCTTT. The encoded protein is CSARNRGLTRTEAFF.

This chain joins TRBV20-1 and TRBJ2-1; 10 bases are a match to TRBD2. With 5 bases clipped from V and 6 bases from J, the junction kept 10 bases outside the gene matches. This CDR3 region has 15 residues. The germline V gene encodes CDR1 DFQATT and CDR2 SNEGSKA (reference sequence). CDR3 sequence reads: CSAPSLAGVGNEQFF. In DNA, the CDR3 is TGCAGTGCTCCTTCTCTAGCGGGAGTGGGCAATGAGCAGTTCTTC.

This clonotype has just one count. This sequence joins TRBV5-1 and TRBJ2-2; 13 nucleotides line up with TRBD2. The CDR3 runs 19 residues. V dropped 1 base and J dropped 1; count of bases not matched to a gene: 7. In germline, CDR1 is SGHRS, CDR2 YFSETQ. The CDR3 DNA reads as TGCGCCAGCAGCTTGCGCGGACTAGCGGGGGAGTTGAACACCGGGGAGCTGTTTTTT. Encoded protein: CASSLRGLAGELNTGELFF.

J is TRBJ1-6 and V is TRBV2; D unresolved. Germline V gene data show CDR1 as SNHLY and CDR2 as FYNNEI. Trimming removed 6 bases from V and 3 bases from J, with 9 bases in between. This CDR3 is 14 amino acids long. CDR3 sequence (DNA): TGTGCCAGCAGGGACGGACTCTATAATTCACCCCTCCACTTT. As protein: CASRDGLYNSPLHF.